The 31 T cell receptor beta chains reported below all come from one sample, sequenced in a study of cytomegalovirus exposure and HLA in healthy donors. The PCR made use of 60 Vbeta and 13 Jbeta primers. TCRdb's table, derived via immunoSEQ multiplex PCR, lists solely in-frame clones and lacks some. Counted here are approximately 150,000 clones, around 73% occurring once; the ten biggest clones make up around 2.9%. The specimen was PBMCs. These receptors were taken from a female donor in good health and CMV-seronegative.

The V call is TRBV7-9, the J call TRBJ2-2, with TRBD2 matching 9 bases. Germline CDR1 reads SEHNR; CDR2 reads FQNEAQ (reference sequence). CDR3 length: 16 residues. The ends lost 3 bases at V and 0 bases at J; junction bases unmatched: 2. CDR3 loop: CASSFSGGPNTGELFF. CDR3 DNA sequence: TGTGCCAGCAGCTTTAGCGGGGGCCCGAACACCGGGGAGCTGTTTTTT.

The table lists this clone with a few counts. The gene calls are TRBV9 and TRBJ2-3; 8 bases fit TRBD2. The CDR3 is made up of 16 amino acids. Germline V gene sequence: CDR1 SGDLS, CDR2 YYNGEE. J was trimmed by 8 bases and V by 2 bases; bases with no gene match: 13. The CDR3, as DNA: TGTGCCAGCAGCGTTGGGGCGGGGGGCGGAGGCCGTACGCAGTATTTT. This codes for CASSVGAGGGGRTQYF.

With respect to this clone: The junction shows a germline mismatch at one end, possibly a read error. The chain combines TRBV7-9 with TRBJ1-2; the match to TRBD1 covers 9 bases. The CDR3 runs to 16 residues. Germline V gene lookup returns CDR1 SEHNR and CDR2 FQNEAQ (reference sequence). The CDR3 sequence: CASRSEDRGVYDGYPF. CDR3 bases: TGTGCCAGCAGGTCCGAGGACAGGGGAGTTTACGATGGCTACCCCTTC.

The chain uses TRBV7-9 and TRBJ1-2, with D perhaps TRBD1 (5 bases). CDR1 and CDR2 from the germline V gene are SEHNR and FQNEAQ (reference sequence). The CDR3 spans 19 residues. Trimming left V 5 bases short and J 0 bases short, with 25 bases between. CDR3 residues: CASSQYPGTGDRPNYGYTF. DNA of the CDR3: TGTGCCAGCAGCCAATACCCAGGGACTGGGGATCGACCTAACTATGGCTACACCTTC.

CDR3 protein: CASSRAGGGSYNEQFF. The CDR3 DNA sequence: TGTGCCAGCAGTCGCGCGGGAGGTGGGTCCTACAATGAGCAGTTCTTC. The J gene is TRBJ2-1, the V gene TRBV27; 8 nucleotides agree with TRBD2. From germline, CDR1 is MNHEY and CDR2 SMNVEV (reference sequence). V lost 5 bases and J lost 1; bases outside the gene matches: 7. The CDR3 runs to 16 residues.

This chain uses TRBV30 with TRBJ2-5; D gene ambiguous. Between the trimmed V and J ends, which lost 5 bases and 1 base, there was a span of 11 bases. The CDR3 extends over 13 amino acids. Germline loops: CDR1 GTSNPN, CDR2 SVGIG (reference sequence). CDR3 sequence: CAWENGPQETQYF. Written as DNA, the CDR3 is TGTGCCTGGGAAAATGGGCCCCAAGAGACCCAGTACTTC.

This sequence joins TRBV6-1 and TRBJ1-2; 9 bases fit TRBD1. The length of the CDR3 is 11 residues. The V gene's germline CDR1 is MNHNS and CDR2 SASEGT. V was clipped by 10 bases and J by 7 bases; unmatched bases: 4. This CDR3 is CAIRDRVGYTF. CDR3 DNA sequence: TGTGCCATTCGGGACAGGGTTGGCTACACCTTC.

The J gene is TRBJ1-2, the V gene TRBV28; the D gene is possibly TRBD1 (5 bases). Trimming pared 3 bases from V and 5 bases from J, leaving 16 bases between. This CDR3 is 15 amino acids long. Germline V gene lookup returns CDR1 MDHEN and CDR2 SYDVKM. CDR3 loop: CASSLVGLTRYGYTF. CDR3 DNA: TGTGCCAGCAGTTTGGTGGGGCTGACTAGGTATGGCTACACCTTC.

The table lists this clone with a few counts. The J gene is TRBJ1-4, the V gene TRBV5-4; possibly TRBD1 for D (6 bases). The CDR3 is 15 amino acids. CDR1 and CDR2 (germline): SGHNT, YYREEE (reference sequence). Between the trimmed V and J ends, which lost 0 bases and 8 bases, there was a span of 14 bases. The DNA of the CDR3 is TGTGCCAGCAGCTTGGAGAGGGGGGGTGGGGAAAAACTGTTTTTT. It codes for CASSLERGGGEKLFF.

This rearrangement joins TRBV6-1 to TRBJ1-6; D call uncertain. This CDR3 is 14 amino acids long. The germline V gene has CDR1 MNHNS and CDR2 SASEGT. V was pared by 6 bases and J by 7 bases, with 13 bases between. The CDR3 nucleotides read TGTGCCAGCAGCCCCGGAGGCGAGAATTCACCCCTCCACTTT. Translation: CASSPGGENSPLHF.

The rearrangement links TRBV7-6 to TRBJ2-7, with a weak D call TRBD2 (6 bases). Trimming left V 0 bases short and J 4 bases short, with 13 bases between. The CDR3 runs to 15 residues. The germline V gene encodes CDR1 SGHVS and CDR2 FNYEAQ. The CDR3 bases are TGTGCCAGCAGCTTAGCAGGGACTGCTCCTTACGAGCAGTACTTC. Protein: CASSLAGTAPYEQYF.

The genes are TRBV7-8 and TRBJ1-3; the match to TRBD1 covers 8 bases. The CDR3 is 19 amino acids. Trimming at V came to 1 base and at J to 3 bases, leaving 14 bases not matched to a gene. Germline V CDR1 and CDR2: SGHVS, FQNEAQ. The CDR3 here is CASSLVVRSGGSSGNTIYF. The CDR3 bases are TGTGCCAGCAGCTTAGTAGTTCGGTCAGGGGGCTCAAGTGGAAACACCATATATTTT.

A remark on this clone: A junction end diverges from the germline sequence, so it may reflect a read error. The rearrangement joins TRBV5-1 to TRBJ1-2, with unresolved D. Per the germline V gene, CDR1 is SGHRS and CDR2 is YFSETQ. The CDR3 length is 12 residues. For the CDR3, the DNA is TGCGCCAGCAGCTTCGAGGGTAATGGCTACCCCTTC. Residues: CASSFEGNGYPF.

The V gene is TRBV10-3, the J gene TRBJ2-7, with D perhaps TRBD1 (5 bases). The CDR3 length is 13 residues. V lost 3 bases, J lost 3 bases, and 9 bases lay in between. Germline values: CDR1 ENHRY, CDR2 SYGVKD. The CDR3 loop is CAISEGVVYEQYF. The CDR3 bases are TGTGCCATCAGTGAAGGGGTTGTCTACGAGCAGTACTTC.

The CDR3 DNA reads TGTGCCAGCAGCATGGGCCTTACCTTGGGCTATGGCTACACCTTC. This translates into CASSMGLTLGYGYTF. The chain has TRBV9 and TRBJ1-2; no clear D. CDR1 is SGDLS, CDR2 YYNGEE, per germline. The V and J ends lost 4 bases and 4 bases respectively, with 17 bases between them. The CDR3 length is 15 residues.

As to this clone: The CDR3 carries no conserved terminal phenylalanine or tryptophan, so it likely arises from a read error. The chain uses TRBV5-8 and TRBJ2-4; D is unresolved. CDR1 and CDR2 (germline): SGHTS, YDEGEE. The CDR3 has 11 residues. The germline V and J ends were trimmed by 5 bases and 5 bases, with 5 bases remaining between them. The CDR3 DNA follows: TGTGCCAGCAGTTTGCAAAACATTCAGTACCTC. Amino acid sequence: CASSLQNIQYL.

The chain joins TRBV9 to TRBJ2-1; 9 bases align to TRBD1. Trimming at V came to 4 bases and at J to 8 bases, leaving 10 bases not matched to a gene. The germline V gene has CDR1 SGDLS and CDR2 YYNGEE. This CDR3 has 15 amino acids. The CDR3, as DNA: TGTGCCAGCAGCTTTTTGGACAGGGGATGGGATGAGCAGTTCTTC. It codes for CASSFLDRGWDEQFF.

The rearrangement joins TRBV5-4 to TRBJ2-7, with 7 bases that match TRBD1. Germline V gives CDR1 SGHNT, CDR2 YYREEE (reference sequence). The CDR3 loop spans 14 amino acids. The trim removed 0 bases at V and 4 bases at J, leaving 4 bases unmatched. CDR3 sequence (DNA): TGTGCCAGCAGCTTGGACAGGGGCCTATACGAGCAGTACTTC. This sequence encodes CASSLDRGLYEQYF.

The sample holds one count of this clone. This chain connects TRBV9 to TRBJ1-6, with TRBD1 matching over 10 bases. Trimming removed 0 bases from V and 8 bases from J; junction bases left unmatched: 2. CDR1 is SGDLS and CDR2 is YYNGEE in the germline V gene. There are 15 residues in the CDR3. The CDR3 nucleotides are TGTGCCAGCAGCGTAGAGACAGGGGGCGATTCACCCCTCCACTTT. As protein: CASSVETGGDSPLHF.

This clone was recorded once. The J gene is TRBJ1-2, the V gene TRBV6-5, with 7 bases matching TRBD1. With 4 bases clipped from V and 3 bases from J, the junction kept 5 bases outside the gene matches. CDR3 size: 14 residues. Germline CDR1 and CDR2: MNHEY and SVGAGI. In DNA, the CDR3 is TGTGCCAGCAGTTCTCTCAGGGGGTACTATGGCTACACCTTC. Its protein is CASSSLRGYYGYTF.

The CDR3 here is CASRRTPTGGGGETQYF. CDR3 DNA: TGTGCCAGTAGGCGTACCCCCACGGGAGGGGGGGGAGAGACCCAGTACTTC. The rearrangement uses TRBV19 and TRBJ2-5, with TRBD2 matching over 8 bases. CDR3 size: 17 residues. With V trimmed by 6 bases and J by 4 bases, 16 bases remained unmatched. Germline assignment: CDR1 LNHDA and CDR2 SQIVND (reference sequence).

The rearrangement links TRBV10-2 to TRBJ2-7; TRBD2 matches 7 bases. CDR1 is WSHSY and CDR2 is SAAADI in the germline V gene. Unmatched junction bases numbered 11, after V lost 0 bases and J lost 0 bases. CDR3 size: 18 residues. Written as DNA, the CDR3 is TGCGCCAGCAGTGAGTCGTCGGGAGGAGGCCCAAGCTCCTACGAGCAGTACTTC. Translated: CASSESSGGGPSSYEQYF.

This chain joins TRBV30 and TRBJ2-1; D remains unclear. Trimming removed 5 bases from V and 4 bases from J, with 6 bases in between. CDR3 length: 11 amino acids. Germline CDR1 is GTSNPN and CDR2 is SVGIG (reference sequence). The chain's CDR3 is CAWENYNEQFF. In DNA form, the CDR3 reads TGTGCCTGGGAGAATTACAATGAGCAGTTCTTC.

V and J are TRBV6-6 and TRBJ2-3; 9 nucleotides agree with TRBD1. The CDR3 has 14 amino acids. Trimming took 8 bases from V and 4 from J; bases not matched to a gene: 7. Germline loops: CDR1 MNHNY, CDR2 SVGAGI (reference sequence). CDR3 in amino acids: CASRGQGTPDTQYF. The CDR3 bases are TGTGCCAGCCGCGGACAGGGGACCCCAGATACGCAGTATTTT.

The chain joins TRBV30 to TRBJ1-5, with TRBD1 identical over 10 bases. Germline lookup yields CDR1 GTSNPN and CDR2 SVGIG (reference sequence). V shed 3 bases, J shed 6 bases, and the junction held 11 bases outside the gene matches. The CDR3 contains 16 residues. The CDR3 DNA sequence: TGTGCCTGGAGCCCGCCGTTGGGACAGGGGCTTCAGCCCCAGCATTTT. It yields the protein CAWSPPLGQGLQPQHF.

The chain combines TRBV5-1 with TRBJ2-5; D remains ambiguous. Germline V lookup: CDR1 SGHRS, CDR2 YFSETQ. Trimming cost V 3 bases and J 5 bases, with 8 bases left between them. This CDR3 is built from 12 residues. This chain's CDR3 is CASSSPMETQYF. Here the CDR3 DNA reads TGCGCCAGCAGCTCCCCAATGGAGACCCAGTACTTC.

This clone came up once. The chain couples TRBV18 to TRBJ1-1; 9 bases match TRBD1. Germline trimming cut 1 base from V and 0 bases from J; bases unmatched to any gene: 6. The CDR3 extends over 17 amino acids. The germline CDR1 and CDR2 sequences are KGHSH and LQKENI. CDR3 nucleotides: TGTGCCAGCTCACCACTCCCCGGGACAGGGTTGAACACTGAAGCTTTCTTT. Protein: CASSPLPGTGLNTEAFF. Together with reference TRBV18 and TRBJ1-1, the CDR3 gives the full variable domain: NAGVMQNPRHLVRRRGQEARLRCSPMKGHSHVYWYRQLPEEGLKFMVYLQKENIIDESGMPKERFSAEFPKEGPSILRIQQVVRGDSAAYFCASSPLPGTGLNTEAFFGQGTRLTVV.

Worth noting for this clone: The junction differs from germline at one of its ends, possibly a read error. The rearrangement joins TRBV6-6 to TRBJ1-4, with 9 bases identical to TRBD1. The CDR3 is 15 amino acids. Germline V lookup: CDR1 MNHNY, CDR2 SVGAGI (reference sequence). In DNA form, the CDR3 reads TGTGCCAGCAGTTACGGACAGGGGCGTAATGAAAAGCTGTTTTTT. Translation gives CASSYGQGRNEKLFF.

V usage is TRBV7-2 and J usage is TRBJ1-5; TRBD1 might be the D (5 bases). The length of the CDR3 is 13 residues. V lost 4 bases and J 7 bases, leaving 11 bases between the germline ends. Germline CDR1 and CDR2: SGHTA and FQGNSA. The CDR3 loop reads CASSYQGGQPQHF. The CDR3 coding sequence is TGTGCCAGCAGCTATCAGGGAGGCCAGCCCCAGCATTTT. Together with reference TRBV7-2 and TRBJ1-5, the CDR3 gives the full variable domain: GAGVSQSPSNKVTEKGKDVELRCDPISGHTALYWYRQSLGQGLEFLIYFQGNSAPDKSGLPSDRFSAERTGGSVSTLTIQRTQQEDSAVYLCASSYQGGQPQHFGDGTRLSIL.

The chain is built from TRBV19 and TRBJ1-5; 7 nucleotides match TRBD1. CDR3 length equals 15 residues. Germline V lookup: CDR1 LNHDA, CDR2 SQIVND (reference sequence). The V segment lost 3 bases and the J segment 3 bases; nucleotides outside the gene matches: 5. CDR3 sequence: CASSIQRGPNQPQHF. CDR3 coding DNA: TGTGCCAGTAGTATTCAGAGGGGGCCCAATCAGCCCCAGCATTTT.

The CDR3 DNA is TGTGCCAGAAGCTCTACGGGTGAGCAGTTCTTC. It encodes CARSSTGEQFF. This sequence joins TRBV5-3 and TRBJ2-1; D unresolved. TRBV5-3 is known as an ORF, though its function is uncertain. V lost 3 bases and J 9 bases, leaving 7 bases between the germline ends. The CDR3 runs to 11 residues.